A single sample is the source of the 21 T cell receptor beta chains below, sequenced in a study of blood T cell repertoires in COVID-19. Here immunoSEQ multiplex PCR was the method, and the copy in TCRdb shows in-frame clones only, minus some. The table has 150,000 or so clones, 60% to 80% seen once. Material: peripheral blood. The receptor source for this set is a woman aged 50 to 60 with active or convalescent COVID-19.

This clone was counted once. The chain has TRBV18 and TRBJ2-2; D gene ambiguous. Trimming pared 6 bases from V and 6 bases from J, leaving 8 bases between. The CDR3 contains 12 residues. Germline CDR1 reads KGHSH; CDR2 reads LQKENI. CDR3 region: CASSLESGELFF. Written as DNA, the CDR3 is TGTGCCAGCTCTTTGGAGTCCGGGGAGCTGTTTTTT.

The chain joins TRBV27 to TRBJ1-6; D perhaps matches TRBD1 (5 bases). The CDR3 covers 18 residues. Germline-derived CDR1 and CDR2 are MNHEY and SMNVEV (reference sequence). V was trimmed by 0 bases and J by 0 bases, leaving 12 bases between them. The CDR3 protein is CASSLSMGPSSYNSPLHF. The CDR3 DNA reads as TGTGCCAGCAGTTTATCGATGGGGCCGAGCTCCTATAATTCACCCCTCCACTTT.

This chain links TRBV2 with TRBJ1-4, with a weak D call TRBD1 (5 bases). Germline lookup yields CDR1 SNHLY and CDR2 FYNNEI. The CDR3 consists of 14 residues. Trimming removed 1 base at V and 10 bases at J, with 13 bases between. The DNA for the CDR3 is TGTGCCAGCAGTGAAGAGGGGTGGTTTGGAAAACTGTTTTTT. Amino acids: CASSEEGWFGKLFF. Combining the CDR3 with reference TRBV2 and TRBJ1-4 gives the whole variable domain EPEVTQTPSHQVTQMGQEVILRCVPISNHLYFYWYRQILGQKVEFLVSFYNNEISEKSEIFDDQFSVERPDGSNFTLKIRSTKLEDSAMYFCASSEEGWFGKLFFGSGTQLSVL.

The gene calls are TRBV5-1 and TRBJ1-1, with TRBD1 matching over 7 bases. Losses at the gene ends were 4 bases for V and 1 base for J; bases not matched to a gene: 4. This CDR3 is built from 14 residues. Germline V gene sequence: CDR1 SGHRS, CDR2 YFSETQ. The CDR3 spells CASSRDRENTEAFF. The CDR3 DNA reads TGCGCCAGCAGCAGAGACAGGGAGAACACTGAAGCTTTCTTT.

CDR3 region: CASSPPIETGELFF. The CDR3 region has the DNA TGTGCCAGCAGCCCCCCGATTGAGACCGGGGAGCTGTTTTTT. The J gene is TRBJ2-2, the V gene TRBV7-2; D uncertain. Between the trimmed V and J ends, which lost 5 bases and 5 bases, there was a span of 12 bases. This CDR3 has 14 amino acids. The germline CDR1 and CDR2 sequences are SGHTA and FQGNSA.

This chain connects TRBV18 to TRBJ2-7; TRBD2 matches at 7 bases. The germline V gene has CDR1 KGHSH and CDR2 LQKENI. The CDR3 consists of 15 residues. V lost 3 bases and J lost 0; bases outside the gene matches: 5. The chain's CDR3 is CASSPSGGASYEQYF. The CDR3 coding sequence is TGTGCCAGCTCACCTTCGGGGGGTGCCTCCTACGAGCAGTACTTC.

In DNA form, the CDR3 reads TGTGCCAGCAGCATGACTAGCGGAACAGATACGCAGTATTTT. It encodes CASSMTSGTDTQYF. V usage is TRBV5-5 and J usage is TRBJ2-3; 9 bases match TRBD2. The germline gives CDR1 SGHKS, CDR2 YYEKEE (reference sequence). The CDR3 is made up of 14 amino acids. V lost 4 bases, J lost 3 bases, and 3 bases stayed unmatched.

The chain uses TRBV21-1 and TRBJ2-7; the listed D gene, TRBD1, was not tested against the DNA. TRBV21-1 is designated a pseudogene. This CDR3 is 15 amino acids long. CDR3 DNA: TGTGCCAGCAGCGTACAGTCGGACAGGGGCTACGAGCAGTACTTC. Amino acids: CASSVQSDRGYEQYF.

The chain joins TRBV6-5 to TRBJ1-2; tentative D call: TRBD1 (6 bases). The CDR3 extends over 15 amino acids. The V and J ends lost 2 bases and 6 bases respectively, with 16 bases between them. Germline lookup yields CDR1 MNHEY and CDR2 SVGAGI. The CDR3 here is CASSYGGGRYNGYTF. The DNA for the CDR3 is TGTGCCAGCAGTTACGGTGGGGGCAGATATAATGGCTACACCTTC.

CDR3 region: CAWGPGQGYEQYF. For the CDR3, the DNA is TGTGCCTGGGGGCCGGGACAGGGCTACGAGCAGTACTTC. V gene TRBV30 combines with J gene TRBJ2-7; 9 bases map to TRBD1. Unmatched junction bases numbered 5, after V lost 5 bases and J lost 3 bases. Germline assignment: CDR1 GTSNPN and CDR2 SVGIG (reference sequence). This CDR3 comprises 13 residues.

The sample holds one count of this clone. The chain uses TRBV4-3 and TRBJ1-5, with 7 bases lining up with TRBD1. CDR1 and CDR2 from the germline V gene are LGHNA and YSLEER. The CDR3 sequence is 16 residues long. V lost 3 bases to trimming and J lost 7 bases; unmatched junction nucleotides: 12. This CDR3 reads CASSQARDRVGQPQHF. In DNA, the CDR3 is TGCGCCAGCAGCCAGGCCCGTGACAGGGTGGGCCAGCCCCAGCATTTT.

This clone was detected a few times. The J gene is TRBJ1-2, the V gene TRBV4-3; 8 bases match TRBD1. CDR3 size: 15 residues. Germline V gives CDR1 LGHNA, CDR2 YSLEER. Trimming cost V 4 bases and J 6 bases; bases outside gene matches: 10. The CDR3 DNA reads TGCGCCAGCAGCCCTCAGCACAGGGGGAAGGATGGCTACACCTTC. It codes for CASSPQHRGKDGYTF.

The chain has TRBV28 and TRBJ1-6; no definite D call. There are 15 residues in the CDR3. Between the trimmed V and J ends, which lost 3 bases and 5 bases, there was a span of 11 bases. Germline V gene data show CDR1 as MDHEN and CDR2 as SYDVKM. The CDR3 coding sequence is TGTGCCAGCAGTTTTCCAGTGCTTAATAATTCACCCCTCCACTTT. This gives the protein CASSFPVLNNSPLHF.

The chain has TRBV9 and TRBJ2-2, with 8 bases matching TRBD2. V was clipped by 3 bases and J by 0 bases; unmatched bases: 1. The CDR3 runs 15 residues. The germline V gene has CDR1 SGDLS and CDR2 YYNGEE. The CDR3 region has the DNA TGTGCCAGCAGCGAACTAGCGGCGAACACCGGGGAGCTGTTTTTT. Its protein is CASSELAANTGELFF.

CDR3 loop: CASSRGGGNQPQHF. The CDR3, as DNA: TGTGCCAGCAGTAGGGGCGGAGGGAATCAGCCCCAGCATTTT. V usage is TRBV6-2 or TRBV6-3 and J usage is TRBJ1-5; possibly TRBD1 for D (5 bases). Trimming pared 5 bases from V and 4 bases from J, leaving 12 bases between. Per germline, CDR1 MNHEY and CDR2 SVGEGT. The CDR3 covers 14 residues.

This clone was observed at least ten times. The chain combines TRBV4-2 with TRBJ2-7; 7 bases agree with TRBD2. Germline V lookup: CDR1 LGHNA, CDR2 YNFKEQ. The CDR3 runs 16 residues. J was trimmed by 3 bases and V by 3 bases; bases with no gene match: 11. The CDR3 loop reads CASSHTLASGLYEQYF. The CDR3, as DNA: TGTGCCAGCAGCCATACCTTGGCTAGCGGTCTCTACGAGCAGTACTTC.

The chain couples TRBV7-8 to TRBJ2-3, with D perhaps TRBD2 (5 bases). From germline, CDR1 is SGHVS and CDR2 FQNEAQ. This CDR3 has 17 amino acids. Trimming took 1 base from V and 0 from J, leaving 14 bases between them. CDR3 nucleotide sequence: TGTGCCAGCAGCTTAGGTGGGAGACGGTCTAGCACAGATACGCAGTATTTT. Translated, it gives CASSLGGRRSSTDTQYF.

The genes are TRBV3-1 (or the pseudogene TRBV3-2) and TRBJ2-5; tentative D call: TRBD2 (6 bases). V was pared by 3 bases and J by 5 bases, with 22 bases between. The germline CDR1 and CDR2 sequences are LGHDT and YNNKEL (reference sequence). This CDR3 has 17 residues. This CDR3 is CASSHWSSGSRGETQYF. The CDR3 DNA is TGTGCCAGCAGCCACTGGAGCTCAGGGAGCCGGGGGGAGACCCAGTACTTC.

This chain links TRBV7-9 with TRBJ2-5, with 7 bases identical to TRBD1. CDR1 is SEHNR, CDR2 FQNEAQ, per germline (reference sequence). With 5 bases clipped from V and 4 bases from J, the junction kept 10 bases outside the gene matches. This CDR3 is built from 15 residues. The CDR3 sequence: CASSLTTGIGETQYF. The CDR3 region has the DNA TGTGCCAGCAGCCTAACGACAGGGATCGGAGAGACCCAGTACTTC. Variable domain in full (rest from reference TRBV7-9 and TRBJ2-5): DTGVSQNPRHKITKRGQNVTFRCDPISEHNRLYWYRQTLGQGPEFLTYFQNEAQLEKSRLLSDRFSAERPKGSFSTLEIQRTEQGDSAMYLCASSLTTGIGETQYFGPGTRLLVL.

J is TRBJ1-2 and V is TRBV30, with no clear D. Germline V gene data show CDR1 as GTSNPN and CDR2 as SVGIG (reference sequence). The CDR3 covers 12 residues. The ends were cut back, 2 bases at V and 4 bases at J, with 8 bases in the middle. CDR3: CAWSIRLYGYTF. The CDR3, as DNA: TGTGCCTGGAGTATCAGGCTCTATGGCTACACCTTC.

This clone was counted a few times. The gene calls are TRBV30 and TRBJ1-5; D may be TRBD1 (6 bases). Between the trimmed V and J ends, which lost 3 bases and 3 bases, there was a span of 12 bases. The CDR3 is made up of 14 amino acids. Looked up from germline, CDR1 is GTSNPN and CDR2 is SVGIG (reference sequence). The CDR3 loop is CAWSAGQINQPQHF. In DNA form, the CDR3 reads TGTGCCTGGAGCGCCGGACAGATCAATCAGCCCCAGCATTTT. The full variable domain, in which reference TRBV30 and TRBJ1-5 provide the parts outside the CDR3, is SQTIHQWPATLVQPVGSPLSLECTVEGTSNPNLYWYRQAAGRGLQLLFYSVGIGQISSEVPQNLSASRPQDRQFILSSKKLLLSDSGFYLCAWSAGQINQPQHFGDGTRLSIL.